A selection of T cell receptor beta chains follows, all from one sample in a study of blood T cell repertoires in COVID-19. Sequencing was performed with immunoSEQ multiplex PCR; in TCRdb, only in-frame clones are kept and a portion is missing. The repertoire includes 55,000 to 75,000 clones, around 82% of them detected once, and roughly 20% sits in the top ten. Sequenced material: peripheral blood. The receptor set was obtained from a man aged 80 or over with active or convalescent COVID-19. The CDR3 runs from the conserved cysteine through the conserved F or W. The D gene is left open where the match is weak. Size is omitted from some rows. Given values are once, few, many or a class for expanded clones.

V gene	J gene	D gene	clone size	CDR3 protein	CDR3 DNA
TRBV6-5	TRBJ2-5	.	.	CASSYSPGQMAQYF	TGTGCCAGCAGTTACTCACCAGGGCAAATGGCCCAGTACTTC
TRBV18	TRBJ2-3	TRBD2	.	CASSPPGLHTQYF	TGTGCCAGCTCACCACCGGGACTACATACGCAGTATTTT
TRBV7-3	TRBJ2-3	TRBD1	.	CASSLTRGPSDTQYF	TGTGCCAGCAGCTTAACCAGGGGGCCGTCAGATACGCAGTATTTT
TRBV11-3	TRBJ2-1	TRBD2	.	CASSQLAGEQFF	TGTGCCAGCAGCCAACTAGCGGGTGAGCAGTTCTTC
TRBV7-9	TRBJ2-5	.	.	CASSWGREETQYF	TGTGCCAGCAGCTGGGGCCGCGAAGAGACCCAGTACTTC
TRBV19	TRBJ2-7	TRBD1	few	CASRDRDRGPYEQYF	TGTGCCAGTAGGGACCGGGACAGGGGCCCCTACGAGCAGTACTTC
TRBV19	TRBJ1-5	.	.	CASSTRSASWNTGGQPQHF	TGTGCCAGTAGTACCCGGTCAGCCAGTTGGAATACAGGCGGTCAGCCCCAGCATTTT
TRBV24-1	TRBJ2-7	TRBD2	.	CATSETGTSGEQYF	TGTGCCACCAGTGAAACCGGGACTAGCGGCGAGCAGTACTTC
TRBV18	TRBJ2-2	.	once	CASSLSQTGTGELFF	TGTGCCAGCTCACTCTCCCAAACAGGCACCGGGGAGCTGTTTTTT
TRBV5-6	TRBJ1-1	.	.	CASSLVPMNTEAFF	TGTGCCAGCAGCTTGGTTCCCATGAACACTGAAGCTTTCTTT
TRBV25-1	TRBJ2-7	.	.	CASSNPGEQYF	TGTGCCAGCAGTAACCCGGGGGAGCAGTACTTC
TRBV18	TRBJ1-1	.	once	CASSPPRGWTEAFF	TGTGCCAGCTCACCCCCGCGGGGTTGGACTGAAGCTTTCTTT
TRBV5-1	TRBJ2-1	.	.	CASSEGHPNEQFF	TGCGCCAGCAGCGAGGGACATCCCAATGAGCAGTTCTTC
TRBV28	TRBJ1-3	.	.	CASRPSEPGNTIYF	TGTGCCAGCAGACCTTCGGAGCCTGGAAACACCATATATTTT
TRBV10-3	TRBJ1-4	TRBD1	.	CAISRDRGEKLFF	TGTGCCATCAGCCGGGACAGGGGAGAAAAACTGTTTTTT
TRBV6-4	TRBJ2-3	TRBD2	many	CASSLAGGYTDTQYF	TGTGCCAGCAGCCTAGCGGGGGGTTACACAGATACGCAGTATTTT
TRBV29-1	TRBJ1-1	.	.	CSAGGQNTEAFF	TGCAGCGCTGGAGGGCAGAACACTGAAGCTTTCTTT
TRBV7-3	TRBJ2-1	TRBD2	.	CASSLTFGGNSIYNEQFF	TGTGCCAGCAGCTTAACGTTCGGGGGGAACTCCATCTACAATGAGCAGTTCTTC
TRBV24-1	TRBJ1-2	.	.	CATSDPSRAVGYTF	TGTGCCACCAGTGATCCTTCGAGGGCTGTTGGCTACACCTTC
TRBV5-1	TRBJ2-7	.	.	CASSLALQGTHEQYF	TGCGCCAGCAGCTTGGCCTTACAGGGTACCCACGAGCAGTACTTC
TRBV6-5	TRBJ2-1	TRBD2	.	CASSYRLASDEQFF	TGTGCCAGCAGTTACCGACTAGCTTCGGATGAGCAGTTCTTC
TRBV4-3	TRBJ2-4	.	.	CASSQDLGHQNIQYF	TGCGCCAGCAGCCAAGATTTAGGACACCAAAACATTCAGTACTTC
TRBV11-2	TRBJ2-3	.	.	CASSSQGGTDTQYF	TGTGCCAGCAGCTCCCAGGGTGGCACAGATACGCAGTATTTT
TRBV18	TRBJ1-2	.	.	CASSPPQTRIGYTF	TGTGCCAGCTCACCACCGCAGACACGGATTGGCTACACCTTC